The clone carrying this TCR beta chain has just a few counts. The source of the sample is a study of regulatory T cells in long-lasting Graves disease. Construction of the TCR beta libraries employed iRepertoire HTBI primers in conjunction with Arm-PCR of CDR3 regions. One entry per CDR3 protein, called by TCRdb with MiXCR from the multiplex PCR reads. The profile shows 560,000 or so distinct CDR3 sequences, about 16% of them singletons. Time point given: newly diagnosed GD, antithyroid drugs for less than 3 months. Generation of the TCR library employed RNA extracted from PBMCs. Patients were enrolled at an endocrinology department in Xi'an, China. This CDR3 has 16 residues. Between the trimmed V and J ends, which lost 1 base and 5 bases, there was a span of 14 bases. Germline V CDR1 and CDR2: SGHVS, FNYEAQ. This same sample was also part of a study on T cells in Graves' hyperthyroidism and ophthalmopathy. From that paper: Diagnoses used clinical symptoms, serum thyroxine and TRAb, thyroid ultrasound and orbital computed tomography.

This receptor was obtained from a man aged 18-30 years with Graves disease. The V call is TRBV7-6, the J call TRBJ2-2; the D gene could be TRBD1 or TRBD2 (5 bases each). The specimen was peripheral blood mononuclear cells (PBMCs), collected at new diagnosis, from a patient treated with antithyroid drugs. This CDR3 reads CASSLGGTSGTGELFF. The CDR3 DNA sequence: TGTGCCAGCAGCTTAGGAGGGACCTCCGGGACCGGGGAGCTGTTTTTT. Full variable domain (rest looked up from reference TRBV7-6 and TRBJ2-2): GAGVSQSPRYKVTKRGQDVALRCDPISGHVSLYWYRQALGQGPEFLTYFNYEAQQDKSGLPNDRFSAERPEGSISTLTIQRTEQRDSAMYRCASSLGGTSGTGELFFGEGSRLTVL.